This T cell receptor beta chain was sequenced for a study of OX40 agonist ivuxolimab in advanced cancers. Study information: The dose-escalation cohort had hepatocellular carcinoma, melanoma, renal cell or head and neck cancer. The group had a mean age of around 60 years, ranged from about 20 to 90, and was 82.7% male. Two cutaneous melanoma patients and one hepatocellular carcinoma patient, three in all, had partial responses. General observations from the study: Antigen specificity of clonally expanded peripheral T cells was not established.

The data were produced by immunoSEQ multiplex PCR, yet TCRdb's version contains in-frame clones alone and is incomplete. The sample lists 50,000 to 70,000 clones, about 81% occurring once. This clone occurred a few times. Its specificity is unknown. Trimming removed 4 bases at V and 5 bases at J, with 11 bases between. The germline V gene encodes CDR1 ENHRY and CDR2 SYGVKD. This CDR3 spans 13 amino acids. This material consisted of CD4+ or CD8+ T cells sorted from blood, taken in a trial of the OX40 agonist ivuxolimab. This receptor was taken from an adult with an advanced solid tumor such as melanoma, head and neck, liver or kidney cancer. V gene TRBV10-3 combines with J gene TRBJ1-1, with D perhaps TRBD1 (5 bases). The CDR3 DNA sequence: TGTGCCATCAGTGGGGGGAAGGAGACTGAAGCTTTCTTT. Translation gives CAISGGKETEAFF.